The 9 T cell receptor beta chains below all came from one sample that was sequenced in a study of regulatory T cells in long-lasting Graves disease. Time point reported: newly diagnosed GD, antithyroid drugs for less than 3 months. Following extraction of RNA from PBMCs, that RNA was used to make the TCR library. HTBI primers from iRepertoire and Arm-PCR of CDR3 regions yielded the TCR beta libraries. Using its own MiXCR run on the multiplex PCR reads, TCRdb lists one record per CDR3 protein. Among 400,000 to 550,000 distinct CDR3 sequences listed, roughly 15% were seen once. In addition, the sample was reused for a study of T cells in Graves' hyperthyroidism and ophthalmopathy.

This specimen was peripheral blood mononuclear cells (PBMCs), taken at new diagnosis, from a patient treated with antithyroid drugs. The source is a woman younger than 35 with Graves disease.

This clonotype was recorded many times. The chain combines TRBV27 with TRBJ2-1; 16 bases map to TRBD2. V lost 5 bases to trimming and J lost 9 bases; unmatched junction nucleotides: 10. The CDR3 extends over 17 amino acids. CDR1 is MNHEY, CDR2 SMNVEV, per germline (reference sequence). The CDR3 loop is CASSEGLAGGPSSEQFF. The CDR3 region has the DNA TGTGCCAGCAGTGAGGGACTAGCGGGAGGGCCCTCGAGTGAGCAGTTCTTC.

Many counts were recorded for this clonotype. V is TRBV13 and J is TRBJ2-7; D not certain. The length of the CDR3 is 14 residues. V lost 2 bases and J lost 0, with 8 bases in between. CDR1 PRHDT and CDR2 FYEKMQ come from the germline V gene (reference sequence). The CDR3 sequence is CASSLITLSYEQYF. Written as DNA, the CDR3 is TGTGCCAGCAGCTTAATTACACTCTCCTACGAGCAGTACTTC.

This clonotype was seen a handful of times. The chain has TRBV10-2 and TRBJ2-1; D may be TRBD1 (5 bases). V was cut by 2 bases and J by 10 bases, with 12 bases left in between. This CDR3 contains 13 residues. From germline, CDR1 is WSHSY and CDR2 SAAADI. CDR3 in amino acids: CASSEGPAGEQFF. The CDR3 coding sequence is TGCGCCAGCAGTGAGGGCCCCGCAGGGGAGCAGTTCTTC.

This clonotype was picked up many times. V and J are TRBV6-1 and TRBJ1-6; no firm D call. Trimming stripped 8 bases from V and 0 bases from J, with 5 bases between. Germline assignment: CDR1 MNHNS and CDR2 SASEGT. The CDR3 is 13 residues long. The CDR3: CASSISYNSPLHF. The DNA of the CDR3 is TGTGCCAGCTCTATCTCCTATAATTCACCCCTCCACTTT.

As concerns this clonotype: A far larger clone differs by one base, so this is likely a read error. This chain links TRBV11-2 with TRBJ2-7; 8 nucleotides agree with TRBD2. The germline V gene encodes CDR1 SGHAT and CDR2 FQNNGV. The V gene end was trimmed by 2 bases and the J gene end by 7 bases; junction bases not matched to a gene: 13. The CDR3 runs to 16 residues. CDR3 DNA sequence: TGTGCCAGCAGCTTAATTGCGGGAGGACCCTACAATGAGCAGTACTTC. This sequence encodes CASSLIAGGPYNEQYF.

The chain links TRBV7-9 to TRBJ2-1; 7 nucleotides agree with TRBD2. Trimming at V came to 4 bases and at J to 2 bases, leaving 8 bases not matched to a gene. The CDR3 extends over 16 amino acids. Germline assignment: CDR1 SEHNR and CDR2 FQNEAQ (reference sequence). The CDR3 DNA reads TGTGCCAGCAGCTCCGTTGCGGGAGTGACCTACAATGAGCAGTTCTTC. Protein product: CASSSVAGVTYNEQFF.

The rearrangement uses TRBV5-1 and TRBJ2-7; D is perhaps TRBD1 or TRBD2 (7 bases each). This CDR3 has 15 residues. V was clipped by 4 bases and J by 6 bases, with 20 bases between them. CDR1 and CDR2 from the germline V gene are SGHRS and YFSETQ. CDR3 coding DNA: TGCGCCAGCAGCCCCGGGGGGACAGCAACCTCCGAGCAGTACTTC. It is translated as CASSPGGTATSEQYF.

The CDR3 DNA reads as TGTGCCAGCAGTGCGGGGCAGAGCAACACCGGGGAGCTGTTTTTT. Translating gives CASSAGQSNTGELFF. The chain has TRBV7-3 and TRBJ2-2, with D tentatively TRBD2 (6 bases). V was trimmed by 6 bases and J by 2 bases, leaving 13 bases between them. In germline, CDR1 is SGHTA, CDR2 FQGTGA. This CDR3 comprises 15 residues.

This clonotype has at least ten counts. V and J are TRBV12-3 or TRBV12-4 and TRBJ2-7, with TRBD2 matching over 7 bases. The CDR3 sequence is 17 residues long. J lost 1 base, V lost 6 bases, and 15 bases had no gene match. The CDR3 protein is CASRPVNEREKSYEQYF. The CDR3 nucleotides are TGTGCCAGCAGGCCAGTGAACGAGCGGGAAAAGTCCTACGAGCAGTACTTC.